These 29 T cell receptor beta chains originate from one sample sequenced in a study of cytomegalovirus exposure and HLA in healthy donors. Clones were sequenced by immunoSEQ multiplex PCR, and TCRdb holds only the in-frame ones, with some missing. Here the sample spans 150,000 to 200,000 clones, around 85% being singletons. The sample taken for sequencing was PBMCs. These receptors were taken from a man aged 18 to 29 in good health and CMV-seropositive.

The J gene is TRBJ2-3, the V gene TRBV10-3, with a tentative D call TRBD2 (6 bases). Per germline, CDR1 ENHRY and CDR2 SYGVKD. V was shortened by 0 bases and J by 4 bases, with 11 bases between the two germline ends. The CDR3 extends over 15 amino acids. CDR3 region: CAISESAGSADTQYF. CDR3 sequence (DNA): TGTGCCATCAGTGAGTCCGCGGGGAGTGCAGATACGCAGTATTTT.

This clone was seen a few times. The rearrangement uses TRBV14 and TRBJ1-2, with 7 bases matching TRBD1. Germline CDR1 is SGHDN and CDR2 is FVKESK. V lost 4 bases, J lost 4 bases, and 3 bases stayed unmatched. The CDR3 consists of 13 residues. The CDR3 spells CASSPGQAYGYTF. The CDR3 region has the DNA TGTGCCAGCAGCCCCGGACAGGCCTATGGCTACACCTTC.

The chain couples TRBV11-2 to TRBJ1-2, with 7 bases aligning to TRBD1. The CDR3 is 14 residues long. Germline V gives CDR1 SGHAT, CDR2 FQNNGV. Trimming cost V 1 base and J 5 bases; bases outside gene matches: 4. The DNA of the CDR3 is TGTGCCAGCAGCTTAGCTACAGGGGCATATGGCTACACCTTC. Protein product: CASSLATGAYGYTF.

The chain carries TRBV6-5 and TRBJ1-1; weak D call: TRBD1 (5 bases). V lost 2 bases and J 1 base, leaving 8 bases between the germline ends. Germline CDR1 and CDR2: MNHEY and SVGAGI. This CDR3 has 14 amino acids. The CDR3 sequence is CASSYRGGNTEAFF. DNA of the CDR3: TGTGCCAGCAGTTACAGGGGAGGGAACACTGAAGCTTTCTTT.

The chain is built from TRBV4-1 and TRBJ2-7, with D maybe TRBD1 (6 bases). The CDR3 is 15 amino acids. Germline-derived CDR1 and CDR2 are MGHRA and YSYEKL. V shed 3 bases and J shed 2 bases, with 14 bases lying between them. As DNA, the CDR3 is TGCGCCAGCAGCCACGGCAGGGGTGCTGCCTACGAGCAGTACTTC. Encoded protein: CASSHGRGAAYEQYF.

This chain uses TRBV9 with TRBJ2-5, with 8 bases that match TRBD2. After removal of 0 bases from V and 4 bases from J, the junction contained 2 bases not matched to a gene. Germline CDR1 is SGDLS and CDR2 is YYNGEE. CDR3 length equals 14 residues. CDR3 coding DNA: TGTGCCAGCAGCGTAGGCGGGGGGACAGAGACCCAGTACTTC. Residues: CASSVGGGTETQYF.

V is TRBV13 and J is TRBJ2-1; D might be TRBD2 (7 bases). Trimming removed 3 bases from V and 8 bases from J, with 8 bases in between. This CDR3 has 12 amino acids. Germline-derived CDR1 and CDR2 are PRHDT and FYEKMQ (reference sequence). DNA for the CDR3: TGTGCCAGCAGCTTGGGGGGGCATGAGCAGTTCTTC. Protein: CASSLGGHEQFF. The complete variable domain, with remaining parts taken from reference TRBV13 and TRBJ2-1, reads AAGVIQSPRHLIKEKRETATLKCYPIPRHDTVYWYQQGPGQDPQFLISFYEKMQSDKGSIPDRFSAQQFSDYHSELNMSSLELGDSALYFCASSLGGHEQFFGPGTRLTVL.

J is TRBJ1-3 and V is TRBV10-2; D is unclear. V lost 7 bases, J lost 0 bases, and 13 bases lay in between. CDR1 is WSHSY and CDR2 is SAAADI in the germline V gene. The CDR3 loop spans 15 amino acids. CDR3 in DNA: TGCGCCAGCACTACGACACTCAGCTCTGGAAACACCATATATTTT. This sequence encodes CASTTTLSSGNTIYF.

The chain uses TRBV5-1 and TRBJ2-1; 9 nucleotides match TRBD2. The CDR3 is 16 amino acids. The germline V gene encodes CDR1 SGHRS and CDR2 YFSETQ. V lost 0 bases, J lost 2 bases, and 3 bases stayed unmatched. CDR3 sequence (DNA): TGCGCCAGCAGCTTGGTGGCGGGAGGGGCCTACAATGAGCAGTTCTTC. As protein: CASSLVAGGAYNEQFF.

This sequence joins TRBV30 and TRBJ2-1; tentatively, D is TRBD1 (5 bases). The V and J ends lost 0 bases and 6 bases respectively, with 9 bases between them. The CDR3 runs to 13 residues. Germline V gives CDR1 GTSNPN, CDR2 SVGIG (reference sequence). The CDR3 DNA is TGTGCCTGGAGTGTGGGGCCGACCAATGAGCAGTTCTTC. It is translated as CAWSVGPTNEQFF.

V and J are TRBV30 and TRBJ2-3, with a tentative D call TRBD1 (6 bases). This CDR3 region has 14 residues. V dropped 4 bases and J dropped 5 bases, with 16 bases sitting between them. Looked up from germline, CDR1 is GTSNPN and CDR2 is SVGIG (reference sequence). CDR3 in amino acids: CAWTYQGLRDTQYF. The CDR3, as DNA: TGTGCCTGGACCTACCAGGGGCTTCGAGATACGCAGTATTTT.

The rearrangement joins TRBV19 to TRBJ1-5; D perhaps matches TRBD1 (5 bases). Trimming pared 7 bases from V and 5 bases from J, leaving 18 bases between. In germline, CDR1 is LNHDA, CDR2 SQIVND (reference sequence). The CDR3 contains 15 residues. The CDR3 region has the DNA TGTGCCAGTAAAATTGACAGAGGTAGAGATCAGCCCCAGCATTTT. It yields the protein CASKIDRGRDQPQHF. The full variable domain, completed using reference TRBV19 and TRBJ1-5, is DGGITQSPKYLFRKEGQNVTLSCEQNLNHDAMYWYRQDPGQGLRLIYYSQIVNDFQKGDIAEGYSVSREKKESFPLTVTSAQKNPTAFYLCASKIDRGRDQPQHFGDGTRLSIL.

About this clone itself: Other DNA sequences in this specimen translate into the identical CDR3. The CDR3 loop is CASSFGQGANEQYF. DNA of the CDR3: TGTGCCAGCAGCTTTGGACAGGGGGCCAACGAGCAGTACTTC. This chain uses TRBV5-6 with TRBJ2-7; 11 positions agree with TRBD1. The germline CDR1 and CDR2 sequences are SGHDT and YYEEEE. V gave up 2 bases and J gave up 5 bases; unmatched junction bases: 3. The CDR3 consists of 14 residues.

This chain joins TRBV4-1 and TRBJ2-3; D unclear. CDR1 is MGHRA, CDR2 YSYEKL, per germline. V lost 4 bases and J 7 bases, leaving 24 bases between the germline ends. This CDR3 has 17 amino acids. The CDR3 loop is CASSRRTRDSESHTQYF. The CDR3 DNA reads as TGCGCCAGCAGCCGAAGAACCCGAGACTCTGAGTCTCATACGCAGTATTTT.

This sequence joins TRBV5-4 and TRBJ2-7; D might be TRBD2 (6 bases). Trimming shortened V by 0 bases and J by 6 bases, and 16 bases separated the two germline ends. This CDR3 is 15 amino acids long. Looked up from germline, CDR1 is SGHNT and CDR2 is YYREEE (reference sequence). CDR3 nucleotides: TGTGCCAGCAGCTTGGGGGACTCTCTTGCACCCGAGCAGTACTTC. Its translation is CASSLGDSLAPEQYF. Full variable domain (remainder filled in from reference TRBV5-4 and TRBJ2-7): ETGVTQSPTHLIKTRGQQVTLRCSSQSGHNTVSWYQQALGQGPQFIFQYYREEENGRGNFPPRFSGLQFPNYSSELNVNALELDDSALYLCASSLGDSLAPEQYFGPGTRLTVT.

The chain links TRBV5-4 to TRBJ2-1; D is unresolved. Germline lookup yields CDR1 SGHNT and CDR2 YYREEE (reference sequence). The CDR3 extends over 13 amino acids. V lost 0 bases and J 5 bases, leaving 6 bases between the germline ends. CDR3 protein: CASSLAPNNEQFF. CDR3 bases: TGTGCCAGCAGCTTGGCCCCAAACAATGAGCAGTTCTTC. Full variable domain (missing parts from reference TRBV5-4 and TRBJ2-1): ETGVTQSPTHLIKTRGQQVTLRCSSQSGHNTVSWYQQALGQGPQFIFQYYREEENGRGNFPPRFSGLQFPNYSSELNVNALELDDSALYLCASSLAPNNEQFFGPGTRLTVL.

The gene calls are TRBV10-2 and TRBJ2-7, with a weak D call TRBD1 (6 bases). Trimming removed 3 bases from V and 7 bases from J, with 10 bases in between. The CDR3 is 12 amino acids. From germline, CDR1 is WSHSY and CDR2 SAAADI. The CDR3 nucleotides are TGCGCCAGCAGTGAACAGGGCGCGGAGCAGTACTTC. Translating gives CASSEQGAEQYF.

The chain combines TRBV5-1 with TRBJ2-7; 11 bases map to TRBD2. The CDR3 is 14 residues long. Germline V gives CDR1 SGHRS, CDR2 YFSETQ. Germline trimming cut 0 bases from V and 10 bases from J; bases unmatched to any gene: 6. The CDR3 protein is CASSLGLAGREQYF. The DNA for the CDR3 is TGCGCCAGCAGCTTGGGACTAGCGGGAAGAGAACAGTACTTC.

This clone was counted once. The chain carries TRBV28 and TRBJ2-3, with 10 bases identical to TRBD1. Trimming at V came to 8 bases and at J to 5 bases, leaving 4 bases not matched to a gene. CDR3 length equals 13 residues. CDR1 and CDR2 from the germline V gene are MDHEN and SYDVKM. The CDR3 coding sequence is TGTGCCAGCCGACAGGGGGCAGAAGATACGCAGTATTTT. Amino acids: CASRQGAEDTQYF.

This clone came up a few times. V is TRBV25-1 and J is TRBJ1-4; no firm D call. The CDR3 extends over 12 amino acids. The ends were cut back, 7 bases at V and 4 bases at J, with 7 bases in the middle. Germline V gene lookup returns CDR1 MGHDK and CDR2 SYGVNS. The CDR3 sequence is CASNKNNEKLFF. CDR3 nucleotide sequence: TGTGCCAGCAACAAGAATAATGAAAAACTGTTTTTT.

This clone was found a few times. The gene calls are TRBV6-1 and TRBJ1-2; D is ambiguous. The germline V gene has CDR1 MNHNS and CDR2 SASEGT. This CDR3 is 13 amino acids long. The germline V and J ends were trimmed by 1 base and 2 bases, with 5 bases remaining between them. In DNA, the CDR3 is TGTGCCAGCAGTGAAGGTCTCAACTATGGCTACACCTTC. It yields the protein CASSEGLNYGYTF.

This clone was counted a few times. This rearrangement joins TRBV27 to TRBJ2-2; D possibly corresponds to TRBD1 (7 bases). This CDR3 is built from 15 residues. The germline V gene encodes CDR1 MNHEY and CDR2 SMNVEV (reference sequence). V gave up 8 bases and J gave up 4 bases, with 17 bases separating them. CDR3: CASRPGGSGTGELFF. In DNA, the CDR3 is TGTGCCAGCCGACCAGGGGGGTCGGGCACCGGGGAGCTGTTTTTT.

This chain links TRBV19 with TRBJ2-7; 10 nucleotides agree with TRBD2. V gave up 4 bases and J gave up 1 base; unmatched junction bases: 4. This CDR3 has 15 residues. Germline CDR1 is LNHDA and CDR2 is SQIVND (reference sequence). As DNA, the CDR3 is TGTGCCAGTAGTACTTGGACTAGCGGTTCCTACGAGCAGTACTTC. Its translation: CASSTWTSGSYEQYF.

The chain employs TRBV6-5 and TRBJ2-5; tentative D call: TRBD2 (6 bases). Germline assignment: CDR1 MNHEY and CDR2 SVGAGI. This CDR3 is 15 amino acids long. The V end was cut by 2 bases, the J end by 3 bases, with 13 bases between. CDR3 sequence reads: CASSYLGGPEETQYF. Here the CDR3 DNA reads TGTGCCAGCAGTTACCTGGGAGGTCCCGAAGAGACCCAGTACTTC.

This chain links TRBV7-9 with TRBJ1-1, with TRBD1 as a possible D gene (5 bases). The CDR3 extends over 12 amino acids. The V end was cut by 5 bases, the J end by 2 bases, with 6 bases between. Germline V lookup: CDR1 SEHNR, CDR2 FQNEAQ (reference sequence). The CDR3 spells CASSDSNTEAFF. Written as DNA, the CDR3 is TGTGCCAGCAGCGACAGTAACACTGAAGCTTTCTTT.

The gene calls are TRBV30 and TRBJ1-5; 7 nucleotides agree with TRBD1. The CDR3 has 15 amino acids. Germline V lookup: CDR1 GTSNPN, CDR2 SVGIG (reference sequence). Losses at the gene ends were 1 base for V and 2 bases for J; bases not matched to a gene: 5. CDR3 bases: TGTGCCTGGAGTGGGGGGACAGCGGGCAATCAGCCCCAGCATTTT. It is translated as CAWSGGTAGNQPQHF.

The chain combines TRBV13 with TRBJ1-6; D is possibly TRBD1 (5 bases). Trimming removed 5 bases at V and 1 base at J, with 12 bases between. The CDR3 is made up of 16 amino acids. From germline, CDR1 is PRHDT and CDR2 FYEKMQ (reference sequence). Here the CDR3 reads CASSRWGESYNSPLHF. The CDR3 region has the DNA TGTGCCAGCAGCCGATGGGGGGAGTCCTATAATTCACCCCTCCACTTT.

As concerns this clone: This same CDR3 is encoded by further DNA sequences in the sample. The chain links TRBV4-1 to TRBJ2-5; tentative D call: TRBD2 (7 bases). CDR1 is MGHRA and CDR2 is YSYEKL in the germline V gene. The CDR3 spans 16 residues. V lost 1 base to trimming and J lost 2 bases, with 14 bases between them. CDR3 DNA sequence: TGCGCCAGCAGCCAAGGAGGGGGAGGGCCTCAAGAGACCCAGTACTTC. This codes for CASSQGGGGPQETQYF.

V usage is TRBV6-1 and J usage is TRBJ2-1; 7 bases align to TRBD1. Trimming at V came to 7 bases and at J to 5 bases, leaving 11 bases not matched to a gene. This CDR3 is built from 15 residues. Germline CDR1 and CDR2: MNHNS and SASEGT. CDR3 loop: CASISRGGDDNEQFF. DNA for the CDR3: TGTGCCAGCATCTCACGAGGGGGCGATGACAATGAGCAGTTCTTC.